A single sample gave rise to the 32 T cell receptor beta chains below, sequenced in a study of CD8 T cells in Susac syndrome. When the RNA was reverse transcribed, random hexamers were used with an input of roughly 0.45 to 1 ug. TCRdb reanalysed the immunoSEQ multiplex PCR reads using MiXCR and keeps one entry per CDR3 protein. The sample carries 400,000 or so distinct CDR3 sequences, around 85% recorded once. Sequencing input: CD8+ T cells from PBMCs. The source is a human donor with multiple sclerosis.

The chain is built from TRBV19 and TRBJ2-7, with D unclear. Germline V lookup: CDR1 LNHDA, CDR2 SQIVND (reference sequence). The V end was cut by 1 base, the J end by 6 bases, with 7 bases between. CDR3 length: 12 residues. The chain's CDR3 is CASSIGASEQYF. CDR3 bases: TGTGCCAGTAGTATAGGAGCGAGCGAGCAGTACTTC.

This clonotype was detected once. This chain connects TRBV4-1 to TRBJ2-4; 7 bases agree with TRBD2. Germline V gene data show CDR1 as MGHRA and CDR2 as YSYEKL. The CDR3 spans 14 residues. V lost 3 bases and J lost 6; bases outside the gene matches: 5. The CDR3 DNA sequence: TGCGCCAGCAGCCAGCAGCGGGGAGGAAACATTCAGTACTTC. Residues: CASSQQRGGNIQYF.

The CDR3 nucleotides are TGTGCCAGCAGCTCGCCGGGACAGGGGATACAAGAGACCCAGTACTTC. It encodes CASSSPGQGIQETQYF. The rearrangement joins TRBV7-8 to TRBJ2-5, with 10 bases identical to TRBD1. There are 16 residues in the CDR3. The ends lost 4 bases at V and 2 bases at J; junction bases unmatched: 7. Germline CDR1 reads SGHVS; CDR2 reads FQNEAQ. Filled out from reference TRBV7-8 and TRBJ2-5, the complete variable domain reads GAGVSQSPRYKVAKRGQDVALRCDPISGHVSLFWYQQALGQGPEFLTYFQNEAQLDKSGLPSDRFFAERPEGSVSTLKIQRTQQEDSAVYLCASSSPGQGIQETQYFGPGTRLLVL.

The chain recombines TRBV29-1 with TRBJ1-3, with D hard to call. Germline V gives CDR1 SQVTM, CDR2 ANQGSEA. Trimming left V 3 bases short and J 3 bases short, with 3 bases between. The CDR3 is made up of 11 amino acids. The CDR3, as DNA: TGCAGCGTTGAGGATGGAAACACCATATATTTT. Amino acid sequence: CSVEDGNTIYF.

J is TRBJ1-5 and V is TRBV27; D is uncertain. Germline V gene data show CDR1 as MNHEY and CDR2 as SMNVEV (reference sequence). Trimming left V 5 bases short and J 4 bases short, with 12 bases between. The CDR3 contains 14 residues. The CDR3 DNA reads TGTGCCAGCAGTCCCTTGGGAGGGAATCAGCCCCAGCATTTT. This sequence encodes CASSPLGGNQPQHF.

The chain recombines TRBV6-1 with TRBJ1-2; D gene uncertain. Germline V lookup: CDR1 MNHNS, CDR2 SASEGT. Trimming took off 1 base at V and 2 bases at J, with 11 bases between the two ends. This CDR3 has 15 residues. CDR3 loop: CASSEDRLANYGYTF. The CDR3, as DNA: TGTGCCAGCAGTGAAGACAGACTCGCGAACTATGGCTACACCTTC.

The CDR3 sequence is CASSLASGGGTSYEQYF. The CDR3 DNA reads TGTGCCAGCAGTTTAGCCTCGGGAGGAGGGACCTCCTACGAGCAGTACTTC. V usage is TRBV27 and J usage is TRBJ2-7, with 7 bases fitting TRBD2. This CDR3 region has 17 residues. V trimming: 2 bases; J trimming: 0 bases; junction bases outside the gene matches: 10. In germline, CDR1 is MNHEY, CDR2 SMNVEV (reference sequence).

The rearrangement links TRBV7-6 to TRBJ2-7; D might be TRBD2 (6 bases). This CDR3 region has 15 residues. V was shortened by 3 bases and J by 7 bases, with 19 bases between the two germline ends. CDR1 is SGHVS, CDR2 FNYEAQ, per germline. CDR3 sequence (DNA): TGTGCCAGCAGCTTCCCCCCTGATATCGCGGGGGAGCAGTACTTC. This translates into CASSFPPDIAGEQYF.

The genes are TRBV5-5 and TRBJ1-5, with D unresolved. The CDR3 is 13 residues long. Germline assignment: CDR1 SGHKS and CDR2 YYEKEE (reference sequence). The germline V and J ends were trimmed by 4 bases and 5 bases, with 10 bases remaining between them. The CDR3, as DNA: TGTGCCAGCAGCCGGATATGGGATCAGCCCCAGCATTTT. Amino acid sequence: CASSRIWDQPQHF.

The chain recombines TRBV7-9 with TRBJ1-1; D ambiguous. CDR3 length: 16 residues. V was shortened by 5 bases and J by 4 bases, with 20 bases between the two germline ends. From germline, CDR1 is SEHNR and CDR2 FQNEAQ (reference sequence). The CDR3 loop reads CASSPHSGGAGTEAFF. CDR3 nucleotide sequence: TGTGCCAGCAGCCCGCACTCTGGCGGCGCGGGCACTGAAGCTTTCTTT.

The V call is TRBV5-1, the J call TRBJ2-1; 12 bases agree with TRBD2. The trim removed 0 bases at V and 0 bases at J, leaving 10 bases unmatched. CDR3 length equals 20 residues. The V gene's germline CDR1 is SGHRS and CDR2 YFSETQ. The CDR3 spells CASSLGLAGASGFSYNEQFF. CDR3 DNA sequence: TGCGCCAGCAGCTTGGGACTAGCGGGGGCATCTGGGTTCTCCTACAATGAGCAGTTCTTC.

The chain employs TRBV27 and TRBJ2-7; 8 nucleotides agree with TRBD2. Germline V lookup: CDR1 MNHEY, CDR2 SMNVEV (reference sequence). J gave up 4 bases and V 5 bases, and 13 bases lay outside the gene matches. This CDR3 contains 16 residues. In nucleotides, the CDR3 is TGTGCCAGCAGTCCCGCCGGGAGGGACTTGTTGTACGAGCAGTACTTC. It encodes CASSPAGRDLLYEQYF.

A single count supports this clonotype. DNA of the CDR3: TGTGCCAGCAGCTCCCTCGAGGCCCCCTACGAGCAGTACTTC. Encoded protein: CASSSLEAPYEQYF. The rearrangement links TRBV11-3 to TRBJ2-7; D call uncertain. The CDR3 spans 14 residues. V was trimmed by 4 bases and J by 2 bases, leaving 12 bases between them. Germline CDR1 and CDR2: SGHNT and YENEEA.

The sample holds a few counts of this clonotype. V is TRBV7-9 and J is TRBJ2-7; no clear D. The CDR3 loop spans 13 amino acids. The ends were cut back, 3 bases at V and 3 bases at J, with 9 bases in the middle. Germline V gives CDR1 SEHNR, CDR2 FQNEAQ (reference sequence). The CDR3 spells CASSFSQLYEQYF. As DNA, the CDR3 is TGTGCCAGCAGCTTTTCCCAGCTCTACGAGCAGTACTTC.

The V and J genes are TRBV9 and TRBJ2-5, with D possibly matching TRBD2 (5 bases). Germline CDR1 SGDLS, CDR2 YYNGEE. With 0 bases removed from V and 1 base from J, the gap between germline ends came to 10 bases. This CDR3 spans 15 amino acids. CDR3 bases: TGTGCCAGCAGCGTAGGCAGCGGCTTCCAAGAGACCCAGTACTTC. This gives the protein CASSVGSGFQETQYF.

This clonotype was seen a single time. The chain carries TRBV12-3 or TRBV12-4 and TRBJ1-1, with D possibly TRBD1 on 5 matching bases. Trimming took 6 bases from V and 7 from J, leaving 12 bases between them. This CDR3 region has 12 residues. DNA of the CDR3: TGTGCCAGCAGGGTCGGGGCTGTTGAAGCTTTCTTT. It is translated as CASRVGAVEAFF.

The chain joins TRBV30 to TRBJ1-5; D gene ambiguous. Germline CDR1 and CDR2: GTSNPN and SVGIG (reference sequence). The CDR3 is 14 residues long. V was cut by 4 bases and J by 1 base, with 11 bases left in between. The CDR3 is CAWTTGQSNQPQHF. The CDR3 coding sequence is TGTGCCTGGACCACGGGCCAGAGCAATCAGCCCCAGCATTTT.

V usage is TRBV20-1 and J usage is TRBJ2-7, with D possibly TRBD2 on 5 matching bases. Per the germline V gene, CDR1 is DFQATT and CDR2 is SNEGSKA (reference sequence). There are 13 residues in the CDR3. The V and J ends lost 6 bases and 2 bases respectively, with 14 bases between them. CDR3 DNA sequence: TGCAGTGCCCGGTCGGAGGCCACCTACGAGCAGTACTTC. This sequence encodes CSARSEATYEQYF.

The chain joins TRBV6-2 or TRBV6-3 to TRBJ2-7, with D unclear. V was pared by 8 bases and J by 3 bases, with 20 bases between. The CDR3 length is 15 residues. The germline gives CDR1 MNHEY, CDR2 SVGEGT. CDR3 sequence reads: CASSIDLQGHYEQYF. The CDR3 DNA sequence: TGTGCCAGCTCGATAGACCTACAAGGGCACTACGAGCAGTACTTC.

V and J are TRBV30 and TRBJ1-3; D is unresolved. The CDR3 totals 14 residues. Germline V gives CDR1 GTSNPN, CDR2 SVGIG (reference sequence). Trimming removed 2 bases at V and 3 bases at J, with 11 bases between. CDR3 in DNA: TGTGCCTGGAGTCTAAAGGGCCTTGGAAACACCATATATTTT. It specifies CAWSLKGLGNTIYF. The whole variable domain, remainder taken from reference TRBV30 and TRBJ1-3, is SQTIHQWPATLVQPVGSPLSLECTVEGTSNPNLYWYRQAAGRGLQLLFYSVGIGQISSEVPQNLSASRPQDRQFILSSKKLLLSDSGFYLCAWSLKGLGNTIYFGEGSWLTVV.

The chain has TRBV27 and TRBJ1-2, with D uncertain. Germline CDR1 and CDR2: MNHEY and SMNVEV (reference sequence). CDR3 length equals 13 residues. V was clipped by 5 bases and J by 4 bases, with 11 bases between them. The CDR3 loop is CASSPRGLYGYTF. CDR3 in DNA: TGTGCCAGCAGTCCGAGAGGCCTCTATGGCTACACCTTC.

This clonotype was seen only once. This rearrangement joins TRBV10-3 to TRBJ2-7; 7 bases line up with TRBD1. In germline, CDR1 is ENHRY, CDR2 SYGVKD. The CDR3 contains 12 residues. After removal of 10 bases from V and 3 bases from J, the junction contained 6 bases not matched to a gene. The CDR3 DNA sequence: TGTGCCACCACGGGACAGTACTACGAGCAGTACTTC. It translates to CATTGQYYEQYF.

This clonotype has just a few counts. CDR3 in DNA: TGTGCCAGCAGTTTGAGGGGCATGAACACTGAAGCTTTCTTT. This codes for CASSLRGMNTEAFF. The chain employs TRBV27 and TRBJ1-1; D perhaps matches TRBD1 (5 bases). With 3 bases removed from V and 0 bases from J, the gap between germline ends came to 8 bases. Germline lookup yields CDR1 MNHEY and CDR2 SMNVEV (reference sequence). This CDR3 has 14 residues.

V usage is TRBV6-1 and J usage is TRBJ2-1; D is perhaps TRBD1 (6 bases). Trimming shortened V by 6 bases and J by 0 bases, and 12 bases separated the two germline ends. CDR1 is MNHNS, CDR2 SASEGT, per germline. This CDR3 region has 15 residues. This chain's CDR3 is CASRETGSSYNEQFF. In DNA form, the CDR3 reads TGTGCCAGCAGGGAAACAGGGAGCTCCTACAATGAGCAGTTCTTC.

A single count supports this clonotype. This chain connects TRBV5-1 to TRBJ2-7; D is unclear. V lost 4 bases, J lost 6 bases, and 20 bases lay in between. CDR1 SGHRS and CDR2 YFSETQ come from the germline V gene. The length of the CDR3 is 15 residues. CDR3: CASSLSSSSYTEQYF. The CDR3 bases are TGCGCCAGCAGCCTTTCTTCGTCCAGCTACACCGAGCAGTACTTC. Supplemented by reference TRBV5-1 and TRBJ2-7, the full variable domain reads KAGVTQTPRYLIKTRGQQVTLSCSPISGHRSVSWYQQTPGQGLQFLFEYFSETQRNKGNFPGRFSGRQFSNSRSEMNVSTLELGDSALYLCASSLSSSSYTEQYFGPGTRLTVT.

Concerning this clonotype: The junction differs from germline at one of its ends, possibly a read error. The chain couples TRBV29-1 to TRBJ1-1, with no clear D. CDR3 length: 12 residues. Germline assignment: CDR1 SQVTM and CDR2 ANQGSEA. The CDR3 loop is CSVVMVNTEAFF. DNA of the CDR3: TGCAGCGTTGTCATGGTGAATACTGAAGCTTTCTTT.

This chain joins TRBV30 and TRBJ2-2; a weak D match, TRBD2 (6 bases). Trimming pared 1 base from V and 6 bases from J, leaving 15 bases between. The CDR3 is 15 amino acids. Germline V gives CDR1 GTSNPN, CDR2 SVGIG (reference sequence). The CDR3: CAWSAGTFPPGELFF. In DNA, the CDR3 is TGTGCCTGGAGTGCAGGGACTTTTCCCCCCGGGGAGCTGTTTTTT.

V gene TRBV29-1 combines with J gene TRBJ1-2, with a possible D match to TRBD1 (5 bases). The CDR3 has 17 residues. Germline lookup yields CDR1 SQVTM and CDR2 ANQGSEA. Deletions cut 3 bases from V and 4 bases from J, with 24 bases between. CDR3 nucleotides: TGCAGCGTTGACCCACCAACTCACAGGAGCCCCAGCTATGGCTACACCTTC. Its translation: CSVDPPTHRSPSYGYTF.

This clonotype turned up a few times. The rearrangement joins TRBV6-5 to TRBJ1-1; a weak D match, TRBD1 (6 bases). The CDR3 runs 15 residues. Trimming cost V 6 bases and J 0 bases, with 14 bases left between them. Germline V gives CDR1 MNHEY, CDR2 SVGAGI. This chain's CDR3 is CASSIPGHLNTEAFF. The CDR3 bases are TGTGCCAGCAGCATCCCGGGACACCTGAACACTGAAGCTTTCTTT.

CDR3 region: CASSDPGEYTDTQYF. CDR3 sequence (DNA): TGTGCCAGCAGCGACCCCGGGGAGTACACAGATACGCAGTATTTT. The chain links TRBV9 to TRBJ2-3, with D possibly being TRBD2 (5 bases). Germline loops: CDR1 SGDLS, CDR2 YYNGEE. Trimming pared 3 bases from V and 2 bases from J, leaving 13 bases between. This CDR3 contains 15 residues.

J is TRBJ2-7 and V is TRBV27; 8 bases are a match to TRBD2. From germline, CDR1 is MNHEY and CDR2 SMNVEV (reference sequence). The CDR3 spans 14 residues. V trimming: 7 bases; J trimming: 0 bases; junction bases outside the gene matches: 5. CDR3 protein: CASKRAGDSYEQYF. The DNA of the CDR3 is TGTGCCAGCAAGAGAGCGGGGGACTCCTACGAGCAGTACTTC.

The chain is built from TRBV6-4 and TRBJ2-1; possible D gene TRBD1, 6 bases. The CDR3 consists of 13 residues. Deletions cut 4 bases from V and 8 bases from J, with 12 bases between. Per germline, CDR1 MRHNA and CDR2 SNTAGT. CDR3 protein: CASSGLQGDEQFF. The DNA of the CDR3 is TGTGCCAGCAGTGGCCTACAGGGCGATGAGCAGTTCTTC.